The 16 T cell receptor beta chains listed next were all sequenced from one sample in a study of control samples from healthy donors and cancer patients. Produced via immunoSEQ multiplex PCR; TCRdb's table is partial and in-frame only. The sample lists about 51,000 clones; approximately 89% were seen once. Sequencing used PBMCs. All receptors come from a man aged 35 to 55 with colorectal cancer.

This clone occurred a few times. The chain uses TRBV20-1 and TRBJ2-6; possible D gene TRBD1, 6 bases. The CDR3 has 16 amino acids. CDR1 and CDR2 (germline): DFQATT, SNEGSKA (reference sequence). Deletions cut 3 bases from V and 0 bases from J, with 12 bases between. As DNA, the CDR3 is TGCAGTGCTAGTGCAGGGGCCCCCTCTGGGGCCAACGTCCTGACTTTC. It codes for CSASAGAPSGANVLTF.

The chain is built from TRBV24-1 and TRBJ2-7; D might be TRBD1 or TRBD2, each matching 6 bases. CDR3 size: 13 residues. The germline V and J ends were trimmed by 4 bases and 5 bases, with 11 bases remaining between them. Germline CDR1 reads KGHDR; CDR2 reads SFDVKD. CDR3 bases: TGTGCCACCAGTGAGAGGGGGGTGGACGAGCAGTACTTC. Its protein is CATSERGVDEQYF.

V usage is TRBV4-2 and J usage is TRBJ2-7; tentative D call: TRBD2 (5 bases). The germline V gene has CDR1 LGHNA and CDR2 YNFKEQ. Trimming took off 0 bases at V and 2 bases at J, with 11 bases between the two ends. This CDR3 spans 15 amino acids. The CDR3 nucleotides read TGTGCCAGCAGCCAAGATCCGGGGTCGACCTACGAGCAGTACTTC. This codes for CASSQDPGSTYEQYF.

The rearrangement joins TRBV7-9 to TRBJ1-2; TRBD1 aligns across 7 bases. Unmatched junction bases numbered 2, after V lost 5 bases and J lost 2 bases. There are 13 residues in the CDR3. Per the germline V gene, CDR1 is SEHNR and CDR2 is FQNEAQ (reference sequence). CDR3 amino acids: CASSTTGNYGYTF. As DNA, the CDR3 is TGTGCCAGCAGCACGACAGGGAACTATGGCTACACCTTC.

As regards this clone: This CDR3 is also generated by other DNA sequences in the sample. The V call is TRBV12-5, the J call TRBJ2-3; possible D gene TRBD1, 6 bases. The V end lost 5 bases, the J end lost 3 bases, and 15 bases lay between the germline ends. The length of the CDR3 is 15 residues. The V gene's germline CDR1 is LGHNT and CDR2 FRNRAP. CDR3 sequence (DNA): TGTGCTAGTGGTGGGGGCCTAGCTGGAACAGATACGCAGTATTTT. Translated: CASGGGLAGTDTQYF.

The chain links TRBV27 to TRBJ2-1, with TRBD2 matching 14 bases. Trimming removed 8 bases from V and 7 bases from J; junction bases left unmatched: 4. CDR1 MNHEY and CDR2 SMNVEV come from the germline V gene (reference sequence). The CDR3 totals 14 residues. The CDR3 DNA reads TGTGCCAGCGTTGGGACTAGCGGGAGAAATGAGCAGTTCTTC. It specifies CASVGTSGRNEQFF.

V is TRBV25-1 and J is TRBJ2-3, with D possibly matching TRBD1 (6 bases). The V end lost 0 bases, the J end lost 6 bases, and 10 bases lay between the germline ends. This CDR3 spans 14 amino acids. Germline V gives CDR1 MGHDK, CDR2 SYGVNS. The CDR3 sequence: CASSEYEGVDTQYF. CDR3 bases: TGTGCCAGCAGTGAATACGAGGGGGTGGATACGCAGTATTTT.

This sequence joins TRBV30 and TRBJ2-7; no clear D gene. In germline, CDR1 is GTSNPN, CDR2 SVGIG (reference sequence). The CDR3 loop spans 12 amino acids. V lost 8 bases and J 2 bases, leaving 13 bases between the germline ends. CDR3 residues: CAQEGFAYEQYF. The CDR3 nucleotides read TGTGCCCAGGAAGGGTTCGCCTACGAGCAGTACTTC.

In its sample, this clone was seen once. The chain is built from TRBV28 and TRBJ2-1, with D tentatively TRBD2 (6 bases). Trimming took 6 bases from V and 0 from J, leaving 18 bases between them. CDR3 length equals 17 residues. In germline, CDR1 is MDHEN, CDR2 SYDVKM. CDR3 sequence reads: CASSRTSSLSSYNEQFF. CDR3 DNA sequence: TGTGCCAGCAGCCGAACTAGCTCTCTTAGCTCCTACAATGAGCAGTTCTTC.

The chain is built from TRBV5-1 and TRBJ1-1; D might be TRBD1 (5 bases). Per the germline V gene, CDR1 is SGHRS and CDR2 is YFSETQ. V was shortened by 1 base and J by 3 bases, with 10 bases between the two germline ends. The CDR3 consists of 14 residues. Here the CDR3 reads CASSLTGRDTEAFF. CDR3 nucleotide sequence: TGCGCCAGCAGCTTGACAGGTCGTGACACTGAAGCTTTCTTT.

V gene TRBV5-1 combines with J gene TRBJ1-5; TRBD1 matches 8 bases. J was trimmed by 3 bases and V by 4 bases; bases with no gene match: 6. CDR3 length: 15 residues. Per the germline V gene, CDR1 is SGHRS and CDR2 is YFSETQ. The CDR3: CASSPSDRANQPQHF. In DNA, the CDR3 is TGCGCCAGCAGCCCTTCGGACAGGGCCAATCAGCCCCAGCATTTT.

The chain couples TRBV19 to TRBJ2-2, with a tentative D call TRBD1 (6 bases). The CDR3 consists of 15 residues. V lost 7 bases and J lost 5, with 17 bases in between. The germline gives CDR1 LNHDA, CDR2 SQIVND (reference sequence). The CDR3 DNA is TGTGCCAGTAAGCAAACAGGGACGATTACCGGGGAGCTGTTTTTT. It codes for CASKQTGTITGELFF.

The chain carries TRBV9 and TRBJ2-2; weak D call: TRBD2 (5 bases). The CDR3 covers 15 residues. Trimming cost V 1 base and J 1 base, with 8 bases left between them. Germline-derived CDR1 and CDR2 are SGDLS and YYNGEE. In DNA, the CDR3 is TGTGCCAGCAGCGTAAAGGAGGTGAACACCGGGGAGCTGTTTTTT. Translation gives CASSVKEVNTGELFF.

This chain connects TRBV7-2 to TRBJ2-7, with TRBD2 matching 7 bases. This CDR3 has 18 amino acids. The V gene's germline CDR1 is SGHTA and CDR2 FQGNSA. The junction had 20 bases not matched to a gene; V was cut back by 4 bases and J by 5 bases. CDR3 in DNA: TGTGCCAGCAGCTCGCAGTATAAAACATTGCGGGAGTCCCACGAGCAGTACTTC. It translates to CASSSQYKTLRESHEQYF.

The chain employs TRBV2 and TRBJ2-7; the D gene is possibly TRBD1 (5 bases). V lost 4 bases to trimming and J lost 4 bases, with 26 bases between them. This CDR3 comprises 18 residues. CDR1 and CDR2 (germline): SNHLY, FYNNEI. This CDR3 reads CASSGGLNTLGNAYEQYF. CDR3 DNA: TGTGCCAGCAGTGGGGGCCTAAACACCTTAGGCAATGCGTACGAGCAGTACTTC.

The V call is TRBV7-9, the J call TRBJ2-1; 12 bases align to TRBD2. Germline CDR1 and CDR2: SEHNR and FQNEAQ (reference sequence). The length of the CDR3 is 15 residues. Trimming removed 5 bases from V and 7 bases from J; junction bases left unmatched: 6. CDR3 nucleotide sequence: TGTGCCAGCAGCCGGCTAGCGGGAGGGCTTAATGAGCAGTTCTTC. Protein sequence: CASSRLAGGLNEQFF.